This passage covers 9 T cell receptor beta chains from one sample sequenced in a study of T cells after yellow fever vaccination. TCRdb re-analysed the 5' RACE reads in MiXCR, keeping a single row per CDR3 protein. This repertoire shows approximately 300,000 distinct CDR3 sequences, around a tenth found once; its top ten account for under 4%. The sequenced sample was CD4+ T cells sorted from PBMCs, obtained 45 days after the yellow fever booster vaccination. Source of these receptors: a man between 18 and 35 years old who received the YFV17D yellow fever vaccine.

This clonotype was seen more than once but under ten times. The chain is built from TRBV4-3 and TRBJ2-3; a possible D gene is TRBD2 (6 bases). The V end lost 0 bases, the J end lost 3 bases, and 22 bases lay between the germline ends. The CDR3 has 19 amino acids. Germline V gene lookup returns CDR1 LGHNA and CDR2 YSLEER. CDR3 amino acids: CASSQDKRAGGSRTDTQYF. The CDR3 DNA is TGCGCCAGCAGCCAAGATAAGAGGGCTGGGGGGTCGAGGACAGATACGCAGTATTTT.

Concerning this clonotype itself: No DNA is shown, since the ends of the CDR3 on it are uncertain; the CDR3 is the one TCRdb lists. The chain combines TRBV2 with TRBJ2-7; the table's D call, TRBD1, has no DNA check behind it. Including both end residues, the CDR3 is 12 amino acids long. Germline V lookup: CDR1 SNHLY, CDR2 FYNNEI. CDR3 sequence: CASSFGAGEQYV.

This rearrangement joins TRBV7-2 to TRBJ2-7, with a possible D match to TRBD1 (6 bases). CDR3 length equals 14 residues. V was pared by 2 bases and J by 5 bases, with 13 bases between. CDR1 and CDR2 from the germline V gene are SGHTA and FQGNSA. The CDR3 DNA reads TGTGCCAGCAGCTTAACGCAGGGGATCGACGAGCAGTACGTC. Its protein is CASSLTQGIDEQYV.

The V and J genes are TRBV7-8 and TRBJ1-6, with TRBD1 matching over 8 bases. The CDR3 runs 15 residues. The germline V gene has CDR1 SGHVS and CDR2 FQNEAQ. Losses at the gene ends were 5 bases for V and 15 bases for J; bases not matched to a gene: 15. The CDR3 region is CASSVRDRSISGLHF. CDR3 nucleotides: TGTGCCAGCAGCGTCCGGGACAGGTCGATTTCAGGCCTCCACTTT.

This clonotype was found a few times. This CDR3 reads CASNGGVAGSGYGYTF. The DNA of the CDR3 is TGCGCCAGTAACGGAGGAGTGGCAGGGAGTGGGTATGGCTACACCTTC. The V gene is TRBV5-1, the J gene TRBJ1-2; the D gene is possibly TRBD1 (5 bases). Germline CDR1 reads SGHRS; CDR2 reads YFSETQ. Trimming pared 8 bases from V and 5 bases from J, leaving 25 bases between. The CDR3 consists of 16 residues.

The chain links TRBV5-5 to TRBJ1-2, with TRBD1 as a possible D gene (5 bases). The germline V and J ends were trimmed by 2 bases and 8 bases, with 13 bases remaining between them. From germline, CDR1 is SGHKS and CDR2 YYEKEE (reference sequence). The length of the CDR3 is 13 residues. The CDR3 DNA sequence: TGTGCCAGCAGCTTCACAGGTCTCGAAGGCTACACCTTC. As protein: CASSFTGLEGYTF.

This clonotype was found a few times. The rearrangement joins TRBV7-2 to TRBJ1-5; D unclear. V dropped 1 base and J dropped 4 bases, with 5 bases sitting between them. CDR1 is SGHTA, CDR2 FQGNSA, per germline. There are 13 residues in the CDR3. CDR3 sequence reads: CASSLGANQPQHF. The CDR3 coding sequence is TGTGCCAGCAGCTTAGGAGCTAATCAGCCCCAGCATTTT.

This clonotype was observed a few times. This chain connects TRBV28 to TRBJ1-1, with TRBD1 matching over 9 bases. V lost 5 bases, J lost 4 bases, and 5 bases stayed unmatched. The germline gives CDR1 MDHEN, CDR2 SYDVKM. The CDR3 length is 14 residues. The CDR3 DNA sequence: TGTGCCAGCAGTATTGGACAGGGGAGCACTGAAGCTTTCTTT. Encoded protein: CASSIGQGSTEAFF.

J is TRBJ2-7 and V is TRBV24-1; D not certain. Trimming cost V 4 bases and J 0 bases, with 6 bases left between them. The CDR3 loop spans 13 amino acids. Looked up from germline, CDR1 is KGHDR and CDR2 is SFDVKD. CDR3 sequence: CATSDGSSYEQYF. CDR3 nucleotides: TGTGCCACCAGTGACGGATCCTCCTACGAGCAGTACTTC.